Shown below are 17 T cell receptor beta chains from a single sample sequenced in a study of T cell responses to AZD1222 COVID-19 vaccine. This table comes from immunoSEQ multiplex PCR, and its TCRdb copy is limited to in-frame clones, with some not included. The repertoire holds 120,000 or so clones, around 89% seen once, with 3.1% in the top ten. Sample: peripheral blood, taken on day 0 of AZD1222 vaccination. The receptors were gathered from an adult in good health.

The chain has TRBV7-9 and TRBJ2-2; D ambiguous. Trimming took 5 bases from V and 1 from J, leaving 8 bases between them. CDR3 length: 14 residues. Germline V gene lookup returns CDR1 SEHNR and CDR2 FQNEAQ (reference sequence). CDR3 loop: CASSPNRNTGELFF. CDR3 DNA sequence: TGTGCCAGCAGCCCAAACAGGAACACCGGGGAGCTGTTTTTT.

The chain joins TRBV5-6 to TRBJ2-7; 10 bases align to TRBD1. V shed 7 bases, J shed 0 bases, and the junction held 1 base outside the gene matches. The CDR3 runs to 13 residues. Germline CDR1 reads SGHDT; CDR2 reads YYEEEE. CDR3 in amino acids: CASGTGASYEQYF. CDR3 sequence (DNA): TGTGCCAGCGGGACAGGGGCCTCCTACGAGCAGTACTTC.

V usage is TRBV5-4 and J usage is TRBJ2-1, with 11 bases fitting TRBD2. V lost 4 bases and J lost 6; bases outside the gene matches: 3. This CDR3 has 14 residues. Germline CDR1 SGHNT, CDR2 YYREEE (reference sequence). The chain's CDR3 is CASSAGLAVNEQFF. DNA of the CDR3: TGTGCCAGCAGCGCGGGACTAGCGGTCAATGAGCAGTTCTTC.

This sequence joins TRBV7-8 and TRBJ2-3, with 10 positions matching TRBD1. In germline, CDR1 is SGHVS, CDR2 FQNEAQ. The CDR3 totals 16 residues. V lost 2 bases to trimming and J lost 4 bases; unmatched junction nucleotides: 6. CDR3 DNA sequence: TGTGCCAGCAGCTTAAGGGCGGGACAGGGGCCAGATACGCAGTATTTT. This sequence encodes CASSLRAGQGPDTQYF.

The rearrangement links TRBV11-2 to TRBJ2-5; D unresolved. Germline loops: CDR1 SGHAT, CDR2 FQNNGV. The CDR3 totals 13 residues. Trimming stripped 9 bases from V and 3 bases from J, with 14 bases between. The CDR3 sequence: CASSPLTKETQYF. The CDR3 DNA sequence: TGTGCCAGTTCACCCCTAACAAAAGAGACCCAGTACTTC. Drawing the rest from reference TRBV11-2 and TRBJ2-5, the complete variable domain is EAGVAQSPRYKIIEKRQSVAFWCNPISGHATLYWYQQILGQGPKLLIQFQNNGVVDDSQLPKDRFSAERLKGVDSTLKIQPAKLEDSAVYLCASSPLTKETQYFGPGTRLLVL.

The chain links TRBV27 to TRBJ1-3; D might be TRBD1 (5 bases). The length of the CDR3 is 15 residues. Germline CDR1 is MNHEY and CDR2 is SMNVEV (reference sequence). V lost 2 bases and J lost 4, with 12 bases in between. The CDR3 is CASSLTGGPGNTIYF. The CDR3 DNA reads TGTGCCAGCAGTTTAACGGGGGGTCCAGGAAACACCATATATTTT.

This chain connects TRBV4-3 to TRBJ2-7, with D perhaps matching TRBD2 (6 bases). CDR1 and CDR2 (germline): LGHNA, YSLEER. The length of the CDR3 is 14 residues. Trimming cost V 0 bases and J 9 bases, with 15 bases left between them. The CDR3 loop is CASSQDRGVLGQYF. Written as DNA, the CDR3 is TGCGCCAGCAGCCAAGATCGCGGGGTCCTGGGGCAGTACTTC.

J is TRBJ1-2 and V is TRBV24-1, with D uncertain. The CDR3 extends over 13 amino acids. Germline loops: CDR1 KGHDR, CDR2 SFDVKD. V lost 6 bases and J 4 bases, leaving 11 bases between the germline ends. As DNA, the CDR3 is TGTGCCACCAGTATCGGGGTCGGCTATGGCTACACCTTC. Its protein is CATSIGVGYGYTF.

This clone has a handful of counts. The chain has TRBV30 and TRBJ1-1; 10 nucleotides agree with TRBD1. The CDR3 is 13 residues long. With V trimmed by 2 bases and J by 5 bases, 2 bases remained unmatched. In germline, CDR1 is GTSNPN, CDR2 SVGIG (reference sequence). CDR3 loop: CAWSTGQGTEAFF. The CDR3 DNA sequence: TGTGCCTGGAGTACGGGACAGGGGACTGAAGCTTTCTTT.

This sequence joins TRBV30 and TRBJ1-2, with 8 bases that match TRBD1. Germline CDR1 reads GTSNPN; CDR2 reads SVGIG (reference sequence). The ends lost 8 bases at V and 8 bases at J; junction bases unmatched: 7. This CDR3 spans 11 amino acids. CDR3 in amino acids: CAGTGPRGYTF. In nucleotides, the CDR3 is TGTGCCGGGACAGGCCCTAGGGGCTACACCTTC.

The J gene is TRBJ2-7, the V gene TRBV2, with D perhaps matching TRBD2 (5 bases). With 7 bases removed from V and 6 bases from J, the gap between germline ends came to 13 bases. Germline CDR1 is SNHLY and CDR2 is FYNNEI. The CDR3 contains 12 residues. The CDR3 reads CASTRPAGEQYF. CDR3 nucleotides: TGTGCCAGCACACGACCGGCGGGCGAGCAGTACTTC.

This clone showed up just once. This chain uses TRBV19 with TRBJ2-2, with D perhaps matching TRBD1 or TRBD2 (6 bases each). The V gene's germline CDR1 is LNHDA and CDR2 SQIVND (reference sequence). Trimming shortened V by 7 bases and J by 4 bases, and 19 bases separated the two germline ends. The CDR3 totals 16 residues. CDR3 in amino acids: CASTIGPGAATGELFF. The DNA of the CDR3 is TGTGCCAGTACCATAGGTCCGGGGGCGGCCACCGGGGAGCTGTTTTTT.

The rearrangement links TRBV7-8 to TRBJ2-5; 7 bases align to TRBD2. Germline V gene data show CDR1 as SGHVS and CDR2 as FQNEAQ. The CDR3 is made up of 15 amino acids. Trimming removed 2 bases from V and 4 bases from J; junction bases left unmatched: 7. As DNA, the CDR3 is TGTGCCAGCAGCTTACTGACTAGCAGTCGAGAGACCCAGTACTTC. Its protein product is CASSLLTSSRETQYF.

For this clone: One end of the junction varies from germline; a read error may be responsible. The genes are TRBV7-9 and TRBJ1-5; a weak D match, TRBD1 (6 bases). Germline CDR1 SEHNR, CDR2 FQNEAQ (reference sequence). The CDR3 spans 12 residues. The CDR3: CASSIAGDPQHF. In DNA, the CDR3 is TGTGCCAGCAGCATAGCAGGGGATCCCCAGCATTTT. The whole variable domain, filled in from reference TRBV7-9 and TRBJ1-5, reads DTGVSQNPRHKITKRGQNVTFRCDPISEHNRLYWYRQTLGQGPEFLTYFQNEAQLEKSRLLSDRFSAERPKGSFSTLEIQRTEQGDSAMYLCASSIAGDPQHFGDGTRLSIL.

The gene calls are TRBV4-1 and TRBJ1-2; perhaps TRBD1 as D (5 bases). The V end was cut by 3 bases, the J end by 0 bases, with 11 bases between. CDR3 length: 15 residues. The germline V gene has CDR1 MGHRA and CDR2 YSYEKL. The CDR3 DNA sequence: TGCGCCAGCAGCCAGCCAGGGAAAGCTAACTATGGCTACACCTTC. Translation: CASSQPGKANYGYTF.

V gene TRBV28 combines with J gene TRBJ2-4; a possible D gene is TRBD2 (6 bases). This CDR3 comprises 14 residues. Trimming removed 3 bases at V and 6 bases at J, with 12 bases between. CDR1 is MDHEN and CDR2 is SYDVKM in the germline V gene. CDR3 sequence: CASSFGGSLNIQYF. CDR3 DNA sequence: TGTGCCAGCAGTTTTGGGGGGAGCTTAAACATTCAGTACTTC.

This clone has a single count. As DNA, the CDR3 is TGTGCCAGCAGCTCGGGGGGGGTAGGGCTCCGCACAGATACGCAGTATTTT. It translates to CASSSGGVGLRTDTQYF. The rearrangement joins TRBV5-4 to TRBJ2-3, with 8 positions matching TRBD2. The CDR3 is 17 residues long. V trimming: 3 bases; J trimming: 1 base; junction bases outside the gene matches: 10. Germline CDR1 SGHNT, CDR2 YYREEE (reference sequence). The full variable domain, with the rest looked up from reference TRBV5-4 and TRBJ2-3, is ETGVTQSPTHLIKTRGQQVTLRCSSQSGHNTVSWYQQALGQGPQFIFQYYREEENGRGNFPPRFSGLQFPNYSSELNVNALELDDSALYLCASSSGGVGLRTDTQYFGPGTRLTVL.